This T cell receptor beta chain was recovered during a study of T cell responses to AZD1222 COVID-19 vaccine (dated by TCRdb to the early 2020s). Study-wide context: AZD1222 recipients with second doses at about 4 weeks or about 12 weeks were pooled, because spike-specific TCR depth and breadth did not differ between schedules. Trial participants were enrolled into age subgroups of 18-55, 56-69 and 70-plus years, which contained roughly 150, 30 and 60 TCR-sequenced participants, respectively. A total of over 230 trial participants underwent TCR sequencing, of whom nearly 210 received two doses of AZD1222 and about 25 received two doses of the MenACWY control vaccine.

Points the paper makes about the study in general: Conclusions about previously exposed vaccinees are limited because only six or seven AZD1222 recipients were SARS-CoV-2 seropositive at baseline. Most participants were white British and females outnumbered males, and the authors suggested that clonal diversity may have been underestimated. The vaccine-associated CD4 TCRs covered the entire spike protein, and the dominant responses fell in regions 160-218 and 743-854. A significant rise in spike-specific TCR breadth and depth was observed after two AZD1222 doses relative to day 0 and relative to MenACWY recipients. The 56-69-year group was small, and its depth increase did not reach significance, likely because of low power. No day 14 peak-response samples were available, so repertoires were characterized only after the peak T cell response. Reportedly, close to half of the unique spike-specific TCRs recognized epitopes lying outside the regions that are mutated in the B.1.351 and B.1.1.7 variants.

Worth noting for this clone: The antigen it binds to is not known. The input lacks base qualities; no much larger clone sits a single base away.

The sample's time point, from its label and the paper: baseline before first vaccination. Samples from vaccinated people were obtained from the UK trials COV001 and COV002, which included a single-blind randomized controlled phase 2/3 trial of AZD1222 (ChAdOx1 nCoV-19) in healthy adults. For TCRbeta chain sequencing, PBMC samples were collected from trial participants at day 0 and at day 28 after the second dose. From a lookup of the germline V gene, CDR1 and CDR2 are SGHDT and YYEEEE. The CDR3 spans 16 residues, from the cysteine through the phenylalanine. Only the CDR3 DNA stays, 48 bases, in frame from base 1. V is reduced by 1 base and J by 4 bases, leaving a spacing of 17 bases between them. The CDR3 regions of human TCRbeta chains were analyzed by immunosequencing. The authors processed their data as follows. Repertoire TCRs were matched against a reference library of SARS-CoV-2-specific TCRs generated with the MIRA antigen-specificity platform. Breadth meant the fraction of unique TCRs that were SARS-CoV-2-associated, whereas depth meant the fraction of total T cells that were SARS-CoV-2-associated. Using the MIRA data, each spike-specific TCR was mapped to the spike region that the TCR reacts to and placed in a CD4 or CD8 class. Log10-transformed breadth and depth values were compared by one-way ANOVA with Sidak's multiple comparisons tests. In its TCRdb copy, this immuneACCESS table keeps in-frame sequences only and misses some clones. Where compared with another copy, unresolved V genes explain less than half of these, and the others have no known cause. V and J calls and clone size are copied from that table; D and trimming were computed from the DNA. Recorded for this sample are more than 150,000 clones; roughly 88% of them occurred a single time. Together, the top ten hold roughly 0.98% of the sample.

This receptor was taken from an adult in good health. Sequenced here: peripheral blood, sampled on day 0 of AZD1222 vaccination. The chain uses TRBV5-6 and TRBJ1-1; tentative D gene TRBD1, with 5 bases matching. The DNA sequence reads TGTGCCAGCAGCTTGCGGGGGGTGAGGTTTGGCACTGAAGCTTTCTTT. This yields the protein CASSLRGVRFGTEAFF.